Below, 7 T cell receptor beta chains from the same sample are listed, as sequenced in a study of shared clonotypes between healthy human individuals. Here immunoSEQ multiplex PCR was the method, and the copy in TCRdb shows in-frame clones only, minus some. The sample records some 2 million clones, roughly 94% being singletons. Naive CD8 cells lacked CD45RO, underwent positive selection for CCR7 and left out terminally differentiated effector memory CD45RA+ cells. Sequenced input: naive CD8+ T cells sorted from blood. Every receptor here comes from a man aged 18-30 years in good health.

Concerning this clone: In the same sample, other DNA sequences code for this CDR3. The V call is TRBV7-9, the J call TRBJ2-7; 9 bases align to TRBD1. The trim removed 4 bases at V and 3 bases at J, leaving 4 bases unmatched. The V gene's germline CDR1 is SEHNR and CDR2 FQNEAQ (reference sequence). The CDR3 runs to 14 residues. The chain's CDR3 is CASSYRDRDYEQYF. In DNA form, the CDR3 reads TGTGCCAGCAGCTACCGGGACAGGGACTACGAGCAGTACTTC.

This sequence joins TRBV5-1 and TRBJ1-4; D remains unclear. The V end lost 0 bases, the J end lost 3 bases, and 6 bases lay between the germline ends. The germline gives CDR1 SGHRS, CDR2 YFSETQ. The CDR3 covers 14 residues. CDR3 amino acids: CASSLVPANEKLFF. For the CDR3, the DNA is TGCGCCAGCAGCTTGGTGCCGGCTAATGAAAAACTGTTTTTT.

The V gene is TRBV6-5, the J gene TRBJ1-1, with TRBD1 matching over 9 bases. CDR1 is MNHEY, CDR2 SVGAGI, per germline. V lost 8 bases, J lost 5 bases, and 9 bases stayed unmatched. The CDR3 spans 14 residues. This chain's CDR3 is CASASQGARTEAFF. The CDR3 bases are TGTGCCAGCGCGTCACAGGGGGCCAGGACTGAAGCTTTCTTT.

For this clone: An end of the junction does not agree with germline; a read error may underlie this. The V call is TRBV5-1, the J call TRBJ2-7; D perhaps matches TRBD1 (5 bases). Germline V gene data show CDR1 as SGHRS and CDR2 as YFSETQ. This CDR3 is 11 amino acids long. The CDR3 DNA is TGCGCCAGCAGCTTAGAAGGGGATCTTCACTTC. Its translation: CASSLEGDLHF.

This chain connects TRBV4-1 to TRBJ1-2; 8 bases agree with TRBD1. The V gene end was trimmed by 1 base and the J gene end by 5 bases; junction bases not matched to a gene: 6. The CDR3 runs 15 residues. The germline V gene has CDR1 MGHRA and CDR2 YSYEKL. CDR3 protein: CASSQAWDRSYGYTF. The CDR3 coding sequence is TGCGCCAGCAGCCAAGCGTGGGACAGGTCTTATGGCTACACCTTC.

The chain couples TRBV7-9 to TRBJ2-7, with 13 bases that match TRBD2. Trimming cost V 1 base and J 6 bases; bases outside gene matches: 6. The germline CDR1 and CDR2 sequences are SEHNR and FQNEAQ (reference sequence). The CDR3 has 16 residues. As DNA, the CDR3 is TGTGCCAGCAGCTTAGGGGCGGGACTAGCGGGGAGCGAGCAGTACTTC. As protein: CASSLGAGLAGSEQYF.

This sequence joins TRBV25-1 and TRBJ1-2; the match to TRBD1 covers 8 bases. Unmatched junction bases numbered 8, after V lost 3 bases and J lost 8 bases. The CDR3 loop spans 14 amino acids. Germline V gene lookup returns CDR1 MGHDK and CDR2 SYGVNS. CDR3: CASSDTGGIGGYTF. CDR3 DNA: TGTGCCAGCAGTGATACAGGGGGGATTGGGGGCTACACCTTC.